This T cell receptor beta chain emerged from a study of molecular identifiers for immune sequencing clone quantification. About the study: Four portions were sequenced after RNA from about 20,000 or 100,000 naive CD8 cells was split five ways in replicates.

The sample holds a few counts of this clonotype. Its antigen remains unknown. Based on a CD8+CD4-CCR7+CD45RA+ profile, naive CD8 T cells were sorted. Findings and limits, study-wide: Whereas naive cells kept under 1% of molecules in clones above 20 RNA copies, such clones held over 97% in effectors.

The V end was cut by 2 bases, the J end by 0 bases, with 5 bases between. This CDR3 has 14 amino acids. Germline V gene sequence: CDR1 SGHTA, CDR2 FQGNSA. Making the bulk TCR libraries relied on previously described methods and listed TCR primers. TCRdb analysed the PCR reads with MiXCR anew, one entry per CDR3 protein. The table includes about 330,000 distinct CDR3 sequences, roughly 23% detected once. The chain has TRBV7-2 and TRBJ1-5; D is undetermined. The sequenced material came from naive CD8+ T cells from blood, with Jurkat cell RNA spiked in. Subset of the sample: FACS-sorted CD8+CD4-CCR7+CD45RA+ naive T cells. The receptor comes from a human donor in good health. Some libraries in this study had Jurkat cell RNA spiked in. CDR3 sequence (DNA): TGTGCCAGCAGCTTAATGGATAGCAATCAGCCCCAGCATTTT. Its translation is CASSLMDSNQPQHF. The variable domain in full, with the rest retrieved from reference TRBV7-2 and TRBJ1-5, is GAGVSQSPSNKVTEKGKDVELRCDPISGHTALYWYRQSLGQGLEFLIYFQGNSAPDKSGLPSDRFSAERTGGSVSTLTIQRTQQEDSAVYLCASSLMDSNQPQHFGDGTRLSIL.